These T cell receptor beta chains were read from a single sample in a study of patients and donors after allogeneic stem cell transplantation. TCRdb processed the RT-PCR reads anew with MiXCR; each CDR3 protein has one entry. The sample holds fewer than 500,000 distinct CDR3 sequences, roughly 17% seen once. The sequenced material came from blood, either unsorted or a sorted T cell fraction (not recorded which). Every receptor here comes from a human donor who was either an allogeneic HSCT recipient or a stem cell or donor lymphocyte infusion donor (not recorded which). It is not recorded whose cells these are; they may come from a transplant donor. CDR3s include the opening cysteine and the closing phenylalanine or tryptophan. A D gene is named only where the DNA matches it firmly. Clone size is given for some rows only: seen once, a few or many times, or a class if the clone is expanded.

>TRBJ2-2|TRBV5-1|-|-
CASSLRQSTGELFF
TGCGCCAGCAGCTTACGTCAGTCAACCGGGGAGCTGTTTTTT
>TRBJ2-1|TRBV7-2|-|many
CASSLESSYNEQFF
TGTGCCAGCAGCTTAGAGAGCTCCTACAATGAGCAGTTCTTC
>TRBJ2-5|TRBV7-6|-|few
CASSWKYQETQYF
TGTGCCAGCAGCTGGAAGTACCAAGAGACCCAGTACTTC
>TRBJ2-1|TRBV7-9|TRBD2|few
CASSRAGLADRGQFF
TGTGCCAGCAGCCGTGCGGGACTAGCGGATAGGGGGCAGTTCTTC
>TRBJ1-6|TRBV12-3/TRBV12-4|TRBD1|-
CASSTRDRSSYNSPLHF
TGTGCCAGCAGCACCCGGGACAGGAGCTCCTATAATTCACCCCTCCACTTT
>TRBJ2-2|TRBV20-1|TRBD2|many
CSARIPGLPGVGELFF
TGCAGTGCTAGAATCCCGGGACTACCCGGAGTTGGGGAGCTGTTTTTT
>TRBJ2-3|TRBV4-1|-|many
CASSQLTITDTQYF
TGCGCCAGCAGCCAACTGACAATCACAGATACGCAGTATTTT
>TRBJ2-7|TRBV20-1|-|many
CSARDSRGGTSYEQYF
TGCAGTGCTAGAGATAGTAGGGGCGGAACCTCCTACGAGCAGTACTTC
>TRBJ2-1|TRBV27|-|few
CASSPIHLLNNEQFF
TGTGCCAGCAGTCCCATACACCTTCTGAACAATGAGCAGTTCTTC
>TRBJ2-7|TRBV28|-|few
CASRRGAQYF
TGTGCCAGCAGGAGAGGGGCGCAGTACTTC
>TRBJ1-2|TRBV28|-|few
CASSRGTRHGYTF
TGTGCCAGCAGCCGGGGGACAAGGCATGGCTACACCTTC
>TRBJ2-1|TRBV7-7|-|-
CASSAQGFPANEQFF
TGTGCTAGCAGCGCCCAGGGGTTTCCGGCTAATGAGCAGTTCTTC
>TRBJ2-7|TRBV27|-|few
CASSYLGSGLSEQYF
TGTGCCAGCAGTTACCTTGGATCGGGGTTGAGCGAGCAGTACTTC
>TRBJ2-3|TRBV7-2|TRBD2|-
CASSRLLAGLSTDTQYF
TGTGCCAGCAGCCGCCTACTAGCGGGGCTTAGCACAGATACGCAGTATTTT
>TRBJ2-5|TRBV9|-|few
CASSVASRSAQETQYF
TGTGCCAGCAGCGTAGCCAGTCGGTCCGCTCAAGAGACCCAGTACTTC
>TRBJ1-1|TRBV30|-|-
CAWSVLPNTEAFF
TGTGCCTGGAGTGTTTTACCGAACACTGAAGCTTTCTTT
>TRBJ2-3|TRBV5-1|-|-
CASSQTRDTQYF
TGCGCCAGCAGCCAGACTAGAGATACGCAGTATTTT
>TRBJ2-5|TRBV6-1|-|few
CASTPERSGRTQYF
TGTGCCAGCACCCCAGAGCGGTCTGGCCGGACCCAGTACTTC
>TRBJ2-1|TRBV7-3|TRBD2|-
CASSLSGSLGGEQFF
TGTGCCAGCAGCTTGAGCGGGAGTCTGGGCGGTGAGCAGTTCTTC
>TRBJ2-1|TRBV20-1|TRBD2|-
CSARTLAGSYNEQFF
TGCAGTGCTCGAACACTAGCGGGGTCCTACAATGAGCAGTTCTTC
>TRBJ2-7|TRBV29-1|-|many
CSVKGSEQYF
TGCAGCGTTAAGGGGTCTGAGCAGTACTTC
>TRBJ2-1|TRBV27|-|few
CASSVLARALNEQFF
TGTGCCAGCAGTGTCCTAGCACGGGCCCTCAATGAGCAGTTCTTC
>TRBJ2-7|TRBV20-1|TRBD2|-
CSASLSGSYEQYF
TGCAGTGCTAGTCTTAGCGGGAGCTACGAGCAGTACTTC
>TRBJ2-3|TRBV5-1|TRBD1|few
CASSPRSRQGAGDTQYF
TGCGCCAGCAGCCCTCGATCTCGACAGGGGGCTGGGGATACGCAGTATTTT
>TRBJ2-7|TRBV6-1|-|-
CASSEGRKGYF
TGTGCCAGCAGTGAAGGTCGGAAGGGGTACTTC
>TRBJ1-2|TRBV10-3|-|few
CAISVQGSNYGYTF
TGTGCCATCAGTGTCCAGGGTAGTAACTATGGCTACACCTTC
>TRBJ1-5|TRBV6-1|-|-
CASWREGQRWPQHF
TGTGCCAGCTGGAGGGAGGGGCAACGATGGCCCCAGCATTTT
>TRBJ2-7|TRBV7-9|-|-
CASSLYGDEQYF
TGTGCCAGCAGCTTATACGGTGACGAGCAGTACTTC
>TRBJ1-6|TRBV27|-|few
CASQGSEINSPLHF
TGTGCCAGCCAGGGGTCAGAGATTAATTCACCCCTCCACTTT
>TRBJ1-1|TRBV7-9|-|-
CASSLAQAEAFF
TGTGCCAGCAGCTTAGCGCAAGCTGAAGCTTTCTTT
>TRBJ1-2|TRBV20-1|TRBD1|-
CSAYGDSYGYTF
TGCAGTGCTTACGGGGACAGCTATGGCTACACCTTC
>TRBJ1-1|TRBV15|TRBD1|-
CATSRTGGTEAFF
TGTGCCACCAGCAGAACAGGGGGCACTGAAGCTTTCTTT
>TRBJ1-1|TRBV18|-|-
CASSPRGDETEAFF
TGTGCCAGCTCACCACGGGGGGATGAAACTGAAGCTTTCTTT
>TRBJ2-7|TRBV27|-|-
CASSFLQPPYEQYF
TGTGCCAGCAGTTTTCTTCAACCGCCCTACGAGCAGTACTTC
>TRBJ1-1|TRBV4-1|-|many
CASSQVRGRGTEAFF
TGCGCCAGCAGCCAAGTGCGGGGAAGGGGCACTGAAGCTTTCTTT
>TRBJ1-5|TRBV30|-|few
CAWSRKEYSNQPQHF
TGTGCCTGGAGCCGCAAGGAGTATAGCAATCAGCCCCAGCATTTT
>TRBJ2-2|TRBV5-4|-|few
CASSLVGIVTGELFF
TGTGCCAGCAGCTTGGTAGGGATTGTCACCGGGGAGCTGTTTTTT
>TRBJ1-2|TRBV30|-|few
CAWSRALSYTF
TGTGCCTGGAGTCGGGCTTTGAGCTACACCTTC
>TRBJ1-1|TRBV6-6|TRBD1|few
CASSADRATEAFF
TGTGCCAGCAGTGCGGACAGGGCCACTGAAGCTTTCTTT
>TRBJ2-4|TRBV5-6|-|-
CASSLPGDLAKNIQYF
TGTGCCAGCAGCTTGCCGGGGGACCTAGCCAAAAACATTCAGTACTTC
>TRBJ2-2|TRBV14|TRBD2|many
CASSQRVGGGAGELFF
TGTGCCAGCAGCCAACGAGTTGGCGGGGGAGCCGGGGAGCTGTTTTTT
>TRBJ2-3|TRBV12-3/TRBV12-4|-|many
CATGGRGITDTQYF
TGTGCCACCGGAGGACGGGGAATCACAGATACGCAGTATTTT
>TRBJ2-3|TRBV20-1|-|few
CSSRQPTDTQYF
TGCAGTTCGAGACAACCCACAGATACGCAGTATTTT
>TRBJ2-7|TRBV5-6|-|-
CASSSTVEREQYF
TGTGCCAGCAGCTCCACAGTCGAAAGGGAGCAGTACTTC
>TRBJ1-1|TRBV7-9|TRBD1|-
CASSLVVRGVTEAFF
TGTGCCAGCAGCTTAGTGGTCAGGGGGGTAACTGAAGCTTTCTTT
>TRBJ1-6|TRBV5-6|TRBD1|-
CASSLKQGDSPLHF
TGTGCCAGCAGCTTGAAGCAGGGGGATTCACCCCTCCACTTT
>TRBJ1-2|TRBV11-2|TRBD1|-
CASSLGGQGAAGYTF
TGTGCCAGCAGCTTAGGGGGACAGGGGGCGGCCGGCTACACCTTC
>TRBJ1-5|TRBV20-1|-|-
CSARVPLSLQRDNQPQHF
TGCAGTGCTAGAGTCCCGTTGTCCCTCCAGAGGGACAATCAGCCCCAGCATTTT
>TRBJ1-4|TRBV5-6|TRBD1|few
CASSSSGTGIEKLFF
TGTGCCAGCAGCTCATCCGGGACAGGGATTGAAAAACTGTTTTTT
>TRBJ2-3|TRBV7-8|-|-
CAVRDTDTQYF
TGTGCCGTCCGGGACACAGATACGCAGTATTTT